This paragraph covers one T cell receptor beta chain sequence. The antigen is unknown. Blood draws of about 6 milliliters of peripheral blood occurred at each of two time points. The study amplified the TCR beta CDR3 region from genomic DNA. This amplification was carried out by two rounds of multiplex PCR. Every TRBV and TRBJ gene had its own specific primer in first-round PCR. Each CDR3 protein gets one entry after TCRdb re-called the multiplex PCR reads with MiXCR. The table lists fewer than 65,000 distinct CDR3 sequences, under 45% of them singletons. V lost 6 bases and J 6 bases, leaving 15 bases between the germline ends. The CDR3 contains 12 residues. CDR1 and CDR2 from the germline V gene are DFQATT and SNEGSKA (reference sequence). This sample was included in a study of prognosis after radiotherapy for stage I lung cancer. Study at large: Newly diagnosed primary stage I lung tumors occurred in roughly 14 patients, and oligometastatic NSCLC after surgical resection of the primary tumor occurred in five. Concurrent therapy with stereotactic body radiotherapy was received by no patient.

Whole-study findings and limits: It is unknown whether the expanded TCR clones recognize the tumor.

The sample here was PBMCs, taken before or after stereotactic body radiation therapy (not recorded which). V gene TRBV20-1 combines with J gene TRBJ2-7, with D tentatively TRBD2 (5 bases). This TCR derives from a donor aged 50 or older with non-small cell lung cancer. The CDR3 DNA is TGCAGTGCACGGGAAAGGGTGAGCGAGCAGTACTTC. It codes for CSARERVSEQYF.